The 31 T cell receptor beta chains presented below share a single source sample, sequenced in a study of shared clonotypes between healthy human individuals. Naive CD8 cells comprised CD45RO-negative, CCR7-positively selected cells, excluding terminally differentiated effector memory CD45RA+ cells. Generated by immunoSEQ multiplex PCR, the TCRdb table keeps only in-frame clones and is missing some. The sample holds 1.5 million to 2.5 million clones, roughly 95% seen once. The sequencing input was naive CD8+ T cells sorted from blood. The receptors were gathered from a young man in good health.

This chain connects TRBV6-1 to TRBJ1-1; D is unclear. V gave up 0 bases and J gave up 4 bases, with 9 bases separating them. Looked up from germline, CDR1 is MNHNS and CDR2 is SASEGT. The CDR3 is made up of 14 amino acids. The CDR3 DNA sequence: TGTGCCAGCAGTGAAGCATGGGGAGCCACTGAAGCTTTCTTT. This sequence encodes CASSEAWGATEAFF.

The V and J genes are TRBV5-1 and TRBJ2-5; 12 nucleotides match TRBD2. The CDR3 is made up of 16 amino acids. Germline V CDR1 and CDR2: SGHRS, YFSETQ. Losses at the gene ends were 3 bases for V and 5 bases for J; bases not matched to a gene: 8. This CDR3 reads CASSYSSGGALETQYF. CDR3 DNA sequence: TGCGCCAGCAGCTACTCTAGCGGGGGGGCATTGGAGACCCAGTACTTC.

The chain links TRBV6-5 to TRBJ2-5, with 7 bases fitting TRBD1. The CDR3 totals 14 residues. CDR1 and CDR2 (germline): MNHEY, SVGAGI. V shed 2 bases and J 5 bases; nucleotides not matched to a gene: 5. The CDR3 reads CASSYVGGEETQYF. CDR3 DNA: TGTGCCAGCAGTTACGTAGGGGGCGAGGAGACCCAGTACTTC.

The chain has TRBV6-5 and TRBJ1-2; the match to TRBD1 covers 8 bases. V trimming: 0 bases; J trimming: 5 bases; junction bases outside the gene matches: 5. Germline assignment: CDR1 MNHEY and CDR2 SVGAGI. CDR3 length: 15 amino acids. The CDR3 protein is CASSYSITGGYGYTF. The CDR3 coding sequence is TGTGCCAGCAGTTACTCGATAACAGGGGGATATGGCTACACCTTC.

V gene TRBV5-1 combines with J gene TRBJ1-1; D may be TRBD1 (5 bases). In germline, CDR1 is SGHRS, CDR2 YFSETQ. This CDR3 region has 16 residues. The V end lost 4 bases, the J end lost 0 bases, and 16 bases lay between the germline ends. This CDR3 is CASSPQGEAMNTEAFF. The DNA for the CDR3 is TGCGCCAGCAGCCCTCAGGGAGAAGCCATGAACACTGAAGCTTTCTTT.

This clone occurred once. CDR3 sequence: CASSYGSFTGELFF. In DNA form, the CDR3 reads TGTGCCAGCAGTTATGGGTCTTTTACCGGGGAGCTGTTTTTT. This chain connects TRBV6-5 to TRBJ2-2, with no clear D. CDR3 length: 14 residues. Germline assignment: CDR1 MNHEY and CDR2 SVGAGI. V was trimmed by 3 bases and J by 5 bases, leaving 10 bases between them.

V usage is TRBV27 and J usage is TRBJ2-5, with D possibly matching TRBD2 (5 bases). The CDR3 consists of 14 residues. Germline V lookup: CDR1 MNHEY, CDR2 SMNVEV (reference sequence). V shed 3 bases and J shed 6 bases, with 14 bases lying between them. CDR3 region: CASSFSEGPQTQYF. The CDR3 DNA reads TGTGCCAGCAGTTTTAGTGAGGGCCCCCAGACCCAGTACTTC.

This clone appeared a few times. This sequence joins TRBV6-1 and TRBJ1-6; tentatively, D is TRBD1 (6 bases). Deletions cut 3 bases from V and 6 bases from J, with 9 bases between. CDR1 is MNHNS, CDR2 SASEGT, per germline. There are 14 residues in the CDR3. The chain's CDR3 is CASSDRTVNSPLHF. CDR3 DNA sequence: TGTGCCAGCAGTGATAGGACAGTTAATTCACCCCTCCACTTT.

The chain is built from TRBV4-1 and TRBJ2-5; D might be TRBD1 (5 bases). Between the trimmed V and J ends, which lost 1 base and 5 bases, there was a span of 8 bases. Germline-derived CDR1 and CDR2 are MGHRA and YSYEKL. The CDR3 is 13 residues long. The CDR3 nucleotides are TGCGCCAGCAGCCAAGGGGCAGGGGAGACCCAGTACTTC. Translated: CASSQGAGETQYF.

This rearrangement joins TRBV10-2 to TRBJ1-6, with 9 bases identical to TRBD1. Germline V lookup: CDR1 WSHSY, CDR2 SAAADI. With V trimmed by 6 bases and J by 6 bases, 3 bases remained unmatched. The CDR3 loop spans 14 amino acids. CDR3 loop: CASSTGGLNSPLHF. CDR3 nucleotide sequence: TGCGCCAGCAGCACAGGGGGCCTTAATTCACCCCTCCACTTT.

In DNA form, the CDR3 reads TGTGCCACGACAGGTGGAGGAGAGACCCAGTACTTC. This translates into CATTGGGETQYF. The J gene is TRBJ2-5, the V gene TRBV28, with D perhaps TRBD1 (6 bases). The CDR3 totals 12 residues. CDR1 and CDR2 from the germline V gene are MDHEN and SYDVKM. The ends were cut back, 10 bases at V and 4 bases at J, with 13 bases in the middle.

The rearrangement joins TRBV5-1 to TRBJ2-7; 7 positions match TRBD1. CDR1 SGHRS and CDR2 YFSETQ come from the germline V gene. The V and J ends lost 4 bases and 5 bases, in that order; junction bases with no gene match: 12. The CDR3 sequence is 15 residues long. CDR3 in DNA: TGCGCCAGCAGCCCGGACCCGACGACAGGGAACGAGCAGTACTTC. Encoded protein: CASSPDPTTGNEQYF.

The chain couples TRBV5-1 to TRBJ1-2, with TRBD1 identical over 9 bases. The CDR3 is 15 amino acids. CDR1 SGHRS and CDR2 YFSETQ come from the germline V gene. With 7 bases clipped from V and 0 bases from J, the junction kept 7 bases outside the gene matches. The CDR3 region has the DNA TGCGCCAGCGGGGACAGGGAGCGAGCTAACTATGGCTACACCTTC. It codes for CASGDRERANYGYTF.

CDR3 in amino acids: CAWDQGTEAFF. CDR3 coding DNA: TGTGCCTGGGACCAGGGGACTGAAGCTTTCTTT. This chain joins TRBV30 and TRBJ1-1; possibly TRBD1 for D (6 bases). This CDR3 has 11 residues. CDR1 GTSNPN and CDR2 SVGIG come from the germline V gene (reference sequence). The V gene lost 5 bases and the J gene lost 5 bases, with 9 bases spanning the gap.

This chain joins TRBV9 and TRBJ2-2; D gene unclear. Germline V gene data show CDR1 as SGDLS and CDR2 as YYNGEE. The CDR3 extends over 11 amino acids. V was pared by 3 bases and J by 6 bases, with 3 bases between. The CDR3 loop reads CASSAAGELFF. The CDR3 DNA follows: TGTGCCAGCAGCGCCGCCGGGGAGCTGTTTTTT.

The genes are TRBV13 and TRBJ2-5; 11 bases fit TRBD1. In germline, CDR1 is PRHDT, CDR2 FYEKMQ (reference sequence). The CDR3 totals 15 residues. V shed 5 bases and J 5 bases; nucleotides not matched to a gene: 7. CDR3 coding DNA: TGTGCCAGCAGCACCCTGGACAGGGGGCCGGAGACCCAGTACTTC. The encoded protein is CASSTLDRGPETQYF.

The gene calls are TRBV12-5 and TRBJ1-3, with D perhaps TRBD1 (5 bases). The CDR3 contains 17 residues. V lost 0 bases and J 7 bases, leaving 19 bases between the germline ends. Germline CDR1 and CDR2: LGHNT and FRNRAP. The CDR3 region is CASGLVIGRAQDNTIYF. CDR3 nucleotide sequence: TGTGCTAGTGGTTTGGTAATCGGCAGGGCGCAGGACAACACCATATATTTT.

This chain uses TRBV9 with TRBJ2-7; possible D gene TRBD2, 5 bases. The CDR3 totals 15 residues. Germline V gives CDR1 SGDLS, CDR2 YYNGEE. With 0 bases removed from V and 1 base from J, the gap between germline ends came to 11 bases. In DNA, the CDR3 is TGTGCCAGCAGCGTAGGAGGGTTCGGGTCCTACGAGCAGTACTTC. The encoded protein is CASSVGGFGSYEQYF.

The chain links TRBV30 to TRBJ1-5; 7 nucleotides line up with TRBD1. This CDR3 has 15 amino acids. The V segment lost 5 bases and the J segment 0 bases; nucleotides outside the gene matches: 7. CDR1 is GTSNPN, CDR2 SVGIG, per germline (reference sequence). The CDR3: CAWSQGPSSNQPQHF. CDR3 in DNA: TGTGCCTGGTCACAGGGGCCGAGTAGCAATCAGCCCCAGCATTTT. Full variable domain (outside the CDR3, taken from reference TRBV30 and TRBJ1-5): SQTIHQWPATLVQPVGSPLSLECTVEGTSNPNLYWYRQAAGRGLQLLFYSVGIGQISSEVPQNLSASRPQDRQFILSSKKLLLSDSGFYLCAWSQGPSSNQPQHFGDGTRLSIL.

Of note for this clone: At the DNA level, this CDR3 is encoded by other sequences in the same sample as well. This chain joins TRBV27 and TRBJ2-5; D unclear. Germline values: CDR1 MNHEY, CDR2 SMNVEV (reference sequence). With 5 bases removed from V and 4 bases from J, the gap between germline ends came to 8 bases. This CDR3 has 12 amino acids. The CDR3 region has the DNA TGTGCCAGCAGTCCCCTTGGAGAGACCCAGTACTTC. Translating gives CASSPLGETQYF.

As to this clone: Other DNA sequences within the sample encode an identical CDR3. The chain joins TRBV19 to TRBJ1-1; D is uncertain. The ends were cut back, 3 bases at V and 4 bases at J, with 6 bases in the middle. This CDR3 has 12 residues. Per the germline V gene, CDR1 is LNHDA and CDR2 is SQIVND (reference sequence). The CDR3 here is CASSMGSTEAFF. The CDR3 DNA reads TGTGCCAGTAGTATGGGAAGCACTGAAGCTTTCTTT.

This chain uses TRBV2 with TRBJ1-4, with 7 bases lining up with TRBD1. J lost 8 bases, V lost 7 bases, and 13 bases had no gene match. The CDR3 consists of 15 residues. CDR1 SNHLY and CDR2 FYNNEI come from the germline V gene. The CDR3 DNA reads TGTGCCAGCACCCAGGGGGACACCGCTTGGGAAAAACTGTTTTTT. It encodes CASTQGDTAWEKLFF.

The CDR3 DNA is TGCAGCGTTGGGGGGACCTACACAGATACGCAGTATTTT. Amino acids: CSVGGTYTDTQYF. The V call is TRBV29-1, the J call TRBJ2-3; D is perhaps TRBD1 or TRBD2 (5 bases each). The CDR3 contains 13 residues. Trimming stripped 4 bases from V and 2 bases from J, with 10 bases between. Germline V gene data show CDR1 as SQVTM and CDR2 as ANQGSEA.

Regarding this clone: Since a much larger clone is just one base distant, this may be a read error. This sample includes further DNA sequences coding for the same CDR3. V usage is TRBV27 and J usage is TRBJ2-7, with 8 nucleotides matching TRBD1. The CDR3 runs 13 residues. Unmatched junction bases numbered 2, after V lost 3 bases and J lost 4 bases. Germline assignment: CDR1 MNHEY and CDR2 SMNVEV (reference sequence). CDR3 nucleotide sequence: TGTGCCAGCAGTTTTCAGGGGGCATACGAGCAGTACTTC. Translated, it gives CASSFQGAYEQYF.

This clone was counted a single time. This sample includes further DNA sequences coding for the same CDR3. V is TRBV7-9 and J is TRBJ2-7; no definite D call. In germline, CDR1 is SEHNR, CDR2 FQNEAQ (reference sequence). This CDR3 comprises 11 residues. Trimming left V 0 bases short and J 7 bases short, with 4 bases between. The DNA for the CDR3 is TGTGCCAGCAGCTTAGCGCGGGAGCAGTACTTC. Translated: CASSLAREQYF.

The chain combines TRBV29-1 with TRBJ2-2, with D possibly TRBD2 on 6 matching bases. Looked up from germline, CDR1 is SQVTM and CDR2 is ANQGSEA. This CDR3 region has 12 residues. The V end was cut by 5 bases, the J end by 6 bases, with 10 bases between. The CDR3 nucleotides are TGCAGCGTTCTCAGCGGGTCCGGGGAGCTGTTTTTT. Protein product: CSVLSGSGELFF.

The J gene is TRBJ2-1, the V gene TRBV5-4, with D unclear. Germline V CDR1 and CDR2: SGHNT, YYREEE (reference sequence). The V gene lost 4 bases and the J gene lost 9 bases, with 17 bases spanning the gap. The CDR3 has 14 amino acids. The CDR3 DNA sequence: TGTGCCAGCAGCCCCTTAGGGCCGGCAGGTGAGCAGTTCTTC. Its translation: CASSPLGPAGEQFF.

V and J are TRBV27 and TRBJ1-5, with D tentatively TRBD1 (6 bases). CDR3 length: 16 residues. Germline V gene sequence: CDR1 MNHEY, CDR2 SMNVEV (reference sequence). V was shortened by 3 bases and J by 4 bases, with 16 bases between the two germline ends. In DNA, the CDR3 is TGTGCCAGCAGTTTGGGGGCGGGGGAGACAAATCAGCCCCAGCATTTT. It is translated as CASSLGAGETNQPQHF.

This clone was seen only once. The chain combines TRBV7-9 with TRBJ2-6, with TRBD1 identical over 8 bases. Germline CDR1 and CDR2: SEHNR and FQNEAQ (reference sequence). With V trimmed by 6 bases and J by 0 bases, 7 bases remained unmatched. The CDR3 runs to 17 residues. The CDR3 protein is CASSSGTGFSGANVLTF. The CDR3 DNA sequence: TGTGCCAGCAGTTCCGGGACAGGCTTCTCTGGGGCCAACGTCCTGACTTTC.

This chain uses TRBV6-6 with TRBJ2-7, with D possibly matching TRBD2 (6 bases). CDR1 is MNHNY and CDR2 is SVGAGI in the germline V gene (reference sequence). V lost 5 bases and J 2 bases, leaving 16 bases between the germline ends. The CDR3 covers 15 residues. In DNA, the CDR3 is TGTGCCAGCAGTCAAGGGACTGGCAAGGCCTACGAGCAGTACTTC. Its protein is CASSQGTGKAYEQYF.

The chain couples TRBV7-3 to TRBJ2-2; TRBD2 might be the D (6 bases). CDR1 is SGHTA and CDR2 is FQGTGA in the germline V gene. V was cut by 2 bases and J by 5 bases, with 12 bases left in between. The CDR3 length is 15 residues. The CDR3 region has the DNA TGTGCCAGCAGCTTATTCGGGGGAGAAACCGGGGAGCTGTTTTTT. It translates to CASSLFGGETGELFF.